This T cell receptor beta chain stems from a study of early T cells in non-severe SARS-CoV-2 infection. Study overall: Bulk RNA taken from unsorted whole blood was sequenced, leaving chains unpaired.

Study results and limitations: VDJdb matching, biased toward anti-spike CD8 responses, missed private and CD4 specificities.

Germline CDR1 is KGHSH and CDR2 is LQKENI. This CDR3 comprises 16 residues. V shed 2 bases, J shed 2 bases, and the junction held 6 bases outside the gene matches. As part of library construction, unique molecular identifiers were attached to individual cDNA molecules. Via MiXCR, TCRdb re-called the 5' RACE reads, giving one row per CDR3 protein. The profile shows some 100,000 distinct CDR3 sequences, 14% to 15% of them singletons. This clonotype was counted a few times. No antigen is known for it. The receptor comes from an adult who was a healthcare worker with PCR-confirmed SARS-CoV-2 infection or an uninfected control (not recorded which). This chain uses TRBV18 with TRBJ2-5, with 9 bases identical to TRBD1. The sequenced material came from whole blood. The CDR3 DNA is TGTGCCAGCTCACCAGCTACAGGGGGCTTTCAAGAGACCCAGTACTTC. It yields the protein CASSPATGGFQETQYF.